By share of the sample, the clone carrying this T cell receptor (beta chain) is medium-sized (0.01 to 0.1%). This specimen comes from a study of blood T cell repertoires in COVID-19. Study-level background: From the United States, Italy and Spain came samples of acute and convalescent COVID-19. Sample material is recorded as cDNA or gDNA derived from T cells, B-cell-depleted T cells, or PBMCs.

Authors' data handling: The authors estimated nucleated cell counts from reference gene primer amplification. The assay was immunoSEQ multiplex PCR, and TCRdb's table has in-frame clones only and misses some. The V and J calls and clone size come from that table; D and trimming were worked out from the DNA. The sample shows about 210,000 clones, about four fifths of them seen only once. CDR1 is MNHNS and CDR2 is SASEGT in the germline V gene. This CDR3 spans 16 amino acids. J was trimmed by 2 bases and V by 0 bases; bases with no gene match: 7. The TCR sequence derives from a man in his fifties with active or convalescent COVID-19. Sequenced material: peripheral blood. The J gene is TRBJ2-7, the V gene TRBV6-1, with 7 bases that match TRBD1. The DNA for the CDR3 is TGTGCCAGCAGTGAAGCGAGTTGGGACAGCACCTACGAGCAGTACTTC. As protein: CASSEASWDSTYEQYF.